The rows below give T cell receptor beta chains drawn from one sample of a study of T cells in tuberculosis. Generated by immunoSEQ multiplex PCR, the TCRdb table keeps only in-frame clones and is missing some. The sample yields 30,000 to 40,000 clones, 95% to 97% seen once. Sequencing was performed on PBMCs. Every receptor here comes from a donor aged 10 to 29 with latent tuberculosis or without tuberculosis infection. CDR3s include the opening cysteine and the closing phenylalanine or tryptophan.

TRBV4-2	CASSQEGGGGAETQYF
TRBV9	CASSVDGRAVDGYTF
TRBV29-1	CSVETGRPYNEQFF
TRBV7-3	CASSQGQNNEQFF
TRBV5-1	CASGMQGEELFF
TRBV4-2	CASSQPQTDYGYTF
TRBV9	CASSAGTGIGELFF
TRBV6-1	CASSEGPSLGVYEQYF
TRBV7-8	CASRGTGGMAKNIQYF
TRBV7-8	CASSRDEQFF
TRBV7-2	CASSLSGGAYEQYF
TRBV28	CASDPSIGRQGGGYTF
TRBV5-1	CASSPGQLGSEAFF
TRBV29-1	CSAAGITGYNEQFF
TRBV15	CATSRDLRVRDQPQHF
TRBV2	CASSEQGGTEAFF
TRBV2	CASSAISLEDEQYF
TRBV27	CASKLGVNTEAFF
TRBV29-1	CSVGQGVGYGYTF
TRBV21-1	CASRKRRAGNEKLFF
TRBV6-5	CASRLDRGHEQYF
TRBV12-5	CASGLVGQGTMNTEAFF
TRBV5-1	CASSLARNPDTQYF
TRBV19	CASHGTEATRHEQFF
TRBV9	CASSPTRGDYEQYF
TRBV5-5	CASSRLQGDEKLFF
TRBV9	CASSGQSIANYGYTF
TRBV5-1	CASREGTNSNQPQHF
TRBV11-3	CASSLVSEQYF
TRBV9	CASSGTTGNTIYF
TRBV10-2	CASKEVPGGYTF
TRBV9	CASSVTADRGSEQYF
TRBV5-1	CASSLAGQGETQYF
TRBV6-5	CASRNTGPEAFF
TRBV7-9	CASSRFGGKAETQYF
TRBV1	CTSSQVDYRLCRNETQYF
TRBV27	CASSEPGGSSYNEQFF
TRBV19	CATRDRFYEQYF
TRBV30	CAWDGRGQAFF
TRBV9	CASSVGRYANTGELFF